The source of this T cell receptor (beta chain) is a study of shared clonotypes between healthy human individuals (TCRdb year 2020). With regard to the full study: A couple of women and three men aged 18 to 49 years were included in the cohort. Leukapheresis yielded between about 0.85 and 9 billion PBMCs per donor. Per donor, three plates each were used for CD4 naive and CD4 memory, two for CD8 naive, and one for CD8 memory. The study deeply sequenced blood TCR repertoires of about 5 healthy adults to estimate repertoire size and the extent of clonotype sharing between individuals. To increase sequencing depth and limit assay-specific biases, TCR repertoire library preparation and sequencing were carried out by different laboratories using diverse techniques.

For the CD8 naive samples, CD45RO-negative cells were positively selected for CCR7, yielding a CD45RA+CCR7+ population from which TemRA cells were excluded. Donors were healthy HIV-negative adults with no recently reported acute infections or vaccinations. Only Caucasian adults living in Nashville, Tennessee, USA were represented among the donors. Blood was obtained by leukapheresis, after which PBMCs were separated by Ficoll-Histopaque density gradient centrifugation and cryopreserved in liquid nitrogen vapor phase. Analytical flow cytometry was used to check the purity and quantity of every magnetically sorted T cell population. From each sorted fraction, genomic DNA was isolated and quantified by UV absorbance on a Nanodrop 2000c. Findings and caveats that apply to the study as a whole: Based on pairwise subsampling, the degree of clonotype sharing among donors was expected to be affected by sequencing depth. Only blood was sampled, and tissue TCR repertoires likely differ from those in blood. Across a handful of donors, around 5% of naive CD4, approximately 4% of naive CD8, around 2.1% of memory CD4, and about 0.4% of memory CD8 clonotypes were shared. Naive subsets generally had larger estimated clonotype richness than memory subsets did. Because the study included a small number of donors, the genetic and exposure-history diversity represented was limited. Clonotypes shared by all four sorted-subset donors showed higher generation probabilities than non-shared clonotypes. Even with the large sequencing depth, rarefaction of the sorted-subset datasets indicated that sequencing was incomplete.

About this clone: What this receptor recognizes is not known. No per-base quality is available; no much larger clone lies one base away.

Using the deep immunoSEQ assay, TCR CDR3 regions were amplified from genomic DNA by multiplex PCR. Genomic DNA extracted from each cell subset was distributed evenly over all wells of several immunoSEQ 96-well plates, and each plate served as one replicate. For sorted subsets, 150 to 250 ng genomic DNA, equal to about 30,000 T cell genomes, was loaded into each replicate PCR. The purified libraries were quantified using a Qubit 3.0 fluorometer, sized with a Bioanalyzer 2100, and then quantified again using the KAPA Library Quantification kit. Every immunoSEQ 96-well plate was sequenced on a separate single-read 150-cycle Illumina NextSeq 550 flow cell. In the source study's methods: Because the immunoSEQ output held only junctional sequences and lacked quality scores, the filtering could not match the filtering applied to full-length reads. Sequences were annotated with PyIR, a Python wrapper for IgBLAST v1.9, and V/J genes and CDR3 were assigned using IMGT germline references. Reads with weak V/J assignments (E-value above 1e-6), missing CDR3, stop codons, out-of-frame junctions, or ambiguous translated residues were removed. V3J clonotypes were defined as sequences sharing the same inferred V gene, J gene, and CDR3 amino acid sequence. Percentage overlap between repertoires was calculated by dividing the number of shared unique clonotypes by the size of the smaller repertoire. RTK rarefaction, the Chao1 estimator, and Recon v2.1 estimates of unobserved clonotypes were used to assess repertoire richness. OLGA was used to compute generation probabilities for all TCRbeta clonotypes that the gDNA method yielded from a few donors. TCRdb's version of the immuneACCESS table is confined to in-frame rearrangements and falls short of the full clone set. An unresolved V gene accounts for under half of the shortfall where checked; the remainder is of unknown origin. V and J calls and clone size come straight from that table; D and trimming were deduced from the DNA. This sample holds about 1,800,000 clones; roughly 95% were observed only once. Roughly 1.2% of the sample lies in the top ten.

In the germline V gene, CDR1 corresponds to SGHVS and CDR2 to FNYEAQ. Trimming removed 0 bases from V and 0 bases from J, leaving 9 bases between the germline ends. From the cysteine through the phenylalanine, the CDR3 covers 16 amino acids. The sequence is cut down to CDR3 DNA, 48 bases in frame from base 1. The sequence is built from TRBV7-6 and TRBJ1-3, with the D gene uncertain. This receptor was identified in a man aged 18 to 30 in good health. The sequencing sample was made of naive CD8+ T cells sorted from blood. The cell subset or site label, as the study defines it: CD45RA+CCR7+. In nucleotides, the sequence is TGTGCCAGCAGCTTAGCCGCCTACATCTCTGGAAACACCATATATTTT. This gives the protein CASSLAAYISGNTIYF.